These 29 T cell receptor beta chains were all obtained from the same sample, sequenced in a study of blood T cell repertoires in COVID-19 (dated by TCRdb to the early 2020s). The method was the immunoSEQ multiplex PCR assay. The immuneACCESS repertoire file appears here via TCRdb, limited to in-frame rearrangements. These files lack a portion of the clones; in checked studies, under half of the deficit traces to unresolved V genes, and the cause of the others is not known. This sample gives 200,000 to 300,000 clones in total; about 87% of them show up just once. About 5.9% of the sample lies in the top ten. Sequencing was performed on peripheral blood. The receptors here all came from a woman aged 25 to 39 with COVID-19, enrolled during active disease.

V is TRBV6-5 and J is TRBJ2-3; the match to TRBD2 covers 7 bases. This CDR3 has 15 residues. Trimming cost V 5 bases and J 1 base; bases outside gene matches: 6. Germline values: CDR1 MNHEY, CDR2 SVGAGI. The CDR3 sequence: CASSPSGHRTDTQYF. In DNA form, the CDR3 reads TGTGCCAGCAGTCCTAGCGGACACCGCACAGATACGCAGTATTTT.

This rearrangement joins TRBV5-1 to TRBJ2-5, with 11 bases lining up with TRBD2. The CDR3 consists of 17 residues. J lost 7 bases, V lost 4 bases, and 15 bases had no gene match. The V gene's germline CDR1 is SGHRS and CDR2 YFSETQ. CDR3 residues: CASSLNPGTSGSGTQYF. CDR3 DNA sequence: TGCGCCAGCAGCCTGAACCCCGGGACTAGCGGTAGTGGGACCCAGTACTTC.

In this sample, this clone turned up once. This sequence joins TRBV7-9 and TRBJ2-7; D perhaps matches TRBD1 (7 bases). The ends were cut back, 2 bases at V and 5 bases at J, with 13 bases in the middle. The CDR3 extends over 14 amino acids. The germline V gene has CDR1 SEHNR and CDR2 FQNEAQ (reference sequence). The CDR3 is CASSLSTRGDEQYF. CDR3 DNA: TGTGCCAGCAGCTTAAGTACCAGGGGGGACGAGCAGTACTTC.

The gene calls are TRBV4-3 and TRBJ2-3, with D tentatively TRBD2 (6 bases). V was cut by 0 bases and J by 8 bases, with 12 bases left in between. CDR1 and CDR2 (germline): LGHNA, YSLEER. This CDR3 contains 14 residues. DNA of the CDR3: TGCGCCAGCAGCCAAGAGGTCGGGAGCAGTACGCAGTATTTT. Translation: CASSQEVGSSTQYF.

This rearrangement joins TRBV7-9 to TRBJ2-3; 7 positions match TRBD1. V gave up 5 bases and J gave up 3 bases; unmatched junction bases: 8. The germline CDR1 and CDR2 sequences are SEHNR and FQNEAQ (reference sequence). The CDR3 has 15 amino acids. The CDR3 reads CASSLRQGETDTQYF. The CDR3 DNA follows: TGTGCCAGCAGCCTCAGACAGGGAGAGACAGATACGCAGTATTTT.

This clone was counted once. The chain joins TRBV2 to TRBJ1-1; D possibly corresponds to TRBD1 (6 bases). CDR1 is SNHLY and CDR2 is FYNNEI in the germline V gene. The V end was cut by 8 bases, the J end by 0 bases, with 22 bases between. The CDR3 is 17 residues long. CDR3 region: CASRKGRDTILNTEAFF. As DNA, the CDR3 is TGTGCCAGCCGCAAGGGGAGGGACACCATATTGAACACTGAAGCTTTCTTT.

V usage is TRBV29-1 and J usage is TRBJ2-1; 12 bases are shared with TRBD2. Germline V CDR1 and CDR2: SQVTM, ANQGSEA. J lost 8 bases, V lost 6 bases, and 5 bases had no gene match. This CDR3 has 13 amino acids. Here the CDR3 DNA reads TGCAGCGTCAGACTAGCGGGAGTCCATGAGCAGTTCTTC. Translating it yields CSVRLAGVHEQFF.

Here the CDR3 DNA reads TGTGCCAGCAGCCTCAACACAGGGGATGATGGCTACACCTTC. Its translation: CASSLNTGDDGYTF. The V gene is TRBV7-8, the J gene TRBJ1-2; TRBD1 matches at 7 bases. V was clipped by 5 bases and J by 6 bases; unmatched bases: 9. From germline, CDR1 is SGHVS and CDR2 FQNEAQ. The CDR3 is 14 residues long. Complete variable domain (other parts from reference TRBV7-8 and TRBJ1-2): GAGVSQSPRYKVAKRGQDVALRCDPISGHVSLFWYQQALGQGPEFLTYFQNEAQLDKSGLPSDRFFAERPEGSVSTLKIQRTQQEDSAVYLCASSLNTGDDGYTFGSGTRLTVV.

The CDR3 sequence: CASSLEGRSYGYTF. The CDR3 DNA sequence: TGTGCCAGCAGCTTAGAGGGTCGGAGCTATGGCTACACCTTC. The chain is built from TRBV11-2 and TRBJ1-2; D remains unclear. The germline V and J ends were trimmed by 0 bases and 4 bases, with 9 bases remaining between them. This CDR3 has 14 residues. From germline, CDR1 is SGHAT and CDR2 FQNNGV.

The chain couples TRBV7-6 to TRBJ2-2; the D gene is possibly TRBD1 (8 bases). The ends were cut back, 4 bases at V and 5 bases at J, with 17 bases in the middle. Germline values: CDR1 SGHVS, CDR2 FNYEAQ. This CDR3 is 16 amino acids long. CDR3 residues: CASSWQRDRFTGELFF. CDR3 nucleotides: TGTGCCAGCAGCTGGCAGCGGGACAGGTTTACCGGGGAGCTGTTTTTT.

The chain has TRBV30 and TRBJ2-3; 7 bases match TRBD1. Germline V gene sequence: CDR1 GTSNPN, CDR2 SVGIG (reference sequence). V lost 3 bases and J lost 3; bases outside the gene matches: 6. This CDR3 contains 14 residues. The chain's CDR3 is CAWSRQGGTDTQYF. CDR3 coding DNA: TGTGCCTGGAGCCGACAGGGCGGAACAGATACGCAGTATTTT.

The V and J genes are TRBV5-4 and TRBJ1-2; D remains unclear. The CDR3 sequence is 13 residues long. V lost 1 base and J lost 7, with 11 bases in between. In germline, CDR1 is SGHNT, CDR2 YYREEE (reference sequence). CDR3 bases: TGTGCCAGCAGCTTGTCGGGGTTCGCTGGCTACACCTTC. It yields the protein CASSLSGFAGYTF.

J is TRBJ2-3 and V is TRBV7-2, with 11 nucleotides matching TRBD2. This CDR3 is built from 17 residues. The ends lost 1 base at V and 4 bases at J; junction bases unmatched: 7. Per the germline V gene, CDR1 is SGHTA and CDR2 is FQGNSA. The CDR3 loop is CASSLELAGVRSDTQYF. Written as DNA, the CDR3 is TGTGCCAGCAGCTTAGAACTAGCGGGAGTGAGATCAGATACGCAGTATTTT.

The J gene is TRBJ2-3, the V gene TRBV3-1 (or the pseudogene TRBV3-2); weak D call: TRBD2 (6 bases). Trimming took 6 bases from V and 2 from J, leaving 12 bases between them. The germline V gene has CDR1 LGHDT and CDR2 YNNKEL (reference sequence). The CDR3 length is 14 residues. The CDR3 sequence: CASRRDFNTDTQYF. Here the CDR3 DNA reads TGTGCCAGCAGGCGGGACTTCAACACAGATACGCAGTATTTT.

The V and J genes are TRBV3-1 (or the pseudogene TRBV3-2) and TRBJ1-3; D may be TRBD1 (5 bases). The V gene's germline CDR1 is LGHDT and CDR2 YNNKEL (reference sequence). The germline V and J ends were trimmed by 4 bases and 4 bases, with 8 bases remaining between them. The CDR3 is 13 residues long. The CDR3 region has the DNA TGTGCCAGCAGCCTCGGGGGGGGAAACACCATATATTTT. Its protein is CASSLGGGNTIYF.

The chain couples TRBV27 to TRBJ2-3; maybe TRBD1 (6 bases). The CDR3 extends over 16 amino acids. Germline loops: CDR1 MNHEY, CDR2 SMNVEV (reference sequence). The V and J ends lost 3 bases and 0 bases respectively, with 13 bases between them. The DNA for the CDR3 is TGTGCCAGCAGTTTCCAGGGGTGGTCGAGCACAGATACGCAGTATTTT. Protein sequence: CASSFQGWSSTDTQYF.

The chain combines TRBV7-2 with TRBJ2-3; TRBD2 aligns across 7 bases. The CDR3 covers 15 residues. The V segment lost 4 bases and the J segment 2 bases; nucleotides outside the gene matches: 6. Germline V gene data show CDR1 as SGHTA and CDR2 as FQGNSA. CDR3 sequence (DNA): TGTGCCAGCAGCTCGACTAGCCTTAACACAGATACGCAGTATTTT. This gives the protein CASSSTSLNTDTQYF.

The chain couples TRBV12-2 to TRBJ1-1. TRBV12-2 is assigned pseudogene status. The CDR3 consists of 13 residues. In DNA form, the CDR3 reads TGTGCAAGTCGTCACCGTGGCGTCGGGGAAGCTTTCTTT. This sequence encodes CASRHRGVGEAFF.

For the CDR3, the DNA is TGTGCCATCAGTGAGCAGGAGGACTATGGCTACACCTTC. The encoded protein is CAISEQEDYGYTF. This chain joins TRBV10-3 and TRBJ1-2; D is unclear. The V end lost 2 bases, the J end lost 3 bases, and 7 bases lay between the germline ends. Looked up from germline, CDR1 is ENHRY and CDR2 is SYGVKD. CDR3 length equals 13 residues.

This chain connects TRBV6-6 to TRBJ2-5; TRBD1 might be the D (6 bases). This CDR3 has 14 amino acids. CDR1 and CDR2 from the germline V gene are MNHNY and SVGAGI (reference sequence). The V gene lost 2 bases and the J gene lost 2 bases, with 9 bases spanning the gap. The CDR3 region has the DNA TGTGCCAGCAGTTACAAGGGACAACAAGAGACCCAGTACTTC. As protein: CASSYKGQQETQYF.

The chain links TRBV4-3 to TRBJ2-1; TRBD2 agrees at 7 bases. This CDR3 region has 14 residues. Germline V gene data show CDR1 as LGHNA and CDR2 as YSLEER. The V segment lost 1 base and the J segment 5 bases; nucleotides outside the gene matches: 2. The CDR3 loop is CASSQVREDNEQFF. Written as DNA, the CDR3 is TGCGCCAGCAGCCAAGTTCGGGAGGACAATGAGCAGTTCTTC.

The chain carries TRBV12-3 or TRBV12-4 and TRBJ1-2; D remains ambiguous. Trimming pared 6 bases from V and 4 bases from J, leaving 9 bases between. The CDR3 spans 12 residues. CDR3 DNA sequence: TGTGCCAGCAGCCTTACAGCCTATGGCTACACCTTC. It yields the protein CASSLTAYGYTF.

This rearrangement joins TRBV2 to TRBJ2-5, with D possibly TRBD2 on 5 matching bases. The CDR3 has 15 amino acids. The V end lost 0 bases, the J end lost 4 bases, and 12 bases lay between the germline ends. Germline assignment: CDR1 SNHLY and CDR2 FYNNEI. DNA of the CDR3: TGTGCCAGCAGTGAAGCGGGAGTAAGGACAGAGACCCAGTACTTC. This gives the protein CASSEAGVRTETQYF.

This clone was recorded once. V is TRBV11-3 and J is TRBJ2-3, with TRBD1 matching 7 bases. V shed 1 base and J 3 bases; nucleotides not matched to a gene: 4. This CDR3 has 15 residues. In germline, CDR1 is SGHNT, CDR2 YENEEA. CDR3 DNA: TGTGCCAGCAGCTTAGCGGGGACAGAAACAGATACGCAGTATTTT. This gives the protein CASSLAGTETDTQYF.

Here the CDR3 reads CASSSSGGLSYEQYF. The CDR3 DNA reads TGTGCCAGCAGCTCTAGCGGGGGGCTCTCCTACGAGCAGTACTTC. This chain links TRBV7-9 with TRBJ2-7; 11 bases agree with TRBD2. Unmatched junction bases numbered 2, after V lost 4 bases and J lost 0 bases. The CDR3 covers 15 residues. CDR1 is SEHNR and CDR2 is FQNEAQ in the germline V gene (reference sequence).

V gene TRBV3-1 (or the pseudogene TRBV3-2) combines with J gene TRBJ1-1; D unclear. The CDR3 loop spans 14 amino acids. The V and J ends lost 4 bases and 3 bases respectively, with 12 bases between them. Germline-derived CDR1 and CDR2 are LGHDT and YNNKEL (reference sequence). The CDR3 reads CASSRAREDTEAFF. The CDR3 nucleotides read TGTGCCAGCAGCCGGGCGAGGGAAGACACTGAAGCTTTCTTT.

The chain is built from TRBV7-2 and TRBJ2-3; possible D gene TRBD2, 6 bases. Germline V gene lookup returns CDR1 SGHTA and CDR2 FQGNSA. This CDR3 region has 15 residues. Trimming left V 5 bases short and J 2 bases short, with 14 bases between. CDR3 sequence (DNA): TGTGCCAGCAGCCCCGGGGGACTTTACACAGATACGCAGTATTTT. It is translated as CASSPGGLYTDTQYF.

The rearrangement uses TRBV29-1 and TRBJ1-2, with TRBD1 as a possible D gene (6 bases). This CDR3 has 11 amino acids. Germline V gene data show CDR1 as SQVTM and CDR2 as ANQGSEA. V shed 7 bases and J shed 5 bases, with 11 bases lying between them. The CDR3 loop reads CSAEGGYGYTF. CDR3 sequence (DNA): TGCAGCGCCGAGGGGGGGTATGGCTACACCTTC.

The rearrangement uses TRBV19 and TRBJ1-6, with TRBD1 identical over 12 bases. Germline CDR1 and CDR2: LNHDA and SQIVND (reference sequence). J was trimmed by 5 bases and V by 9 bases; bases with no gene match: 8. CDR3 length: 16 residues. The CDR3 protein is CASRDRGPPNNSPLHF. The DNA for the CDR3 is TGTGCCAGCCGGGACAGGGGGCCCCCGAATAATTCACCCCTCCACTTT.